The clone carrying this T cell receptor beta chain has a handful of counts. Antigen: not known. The sample belongs to a study of neoadjuvant anti-PD-1 for oral cavity cancer. V was shortened by 5 bases and J by 6 bases, with 16 bases between the two germline ends. The germline V gene encodes CDR1 SSHAT and CDR2 FNYEAQ (reference sequence). The CDR3 runs 15 residues. Overall study findings and caveats: Higher pretreatment blood Treg/Th17 ratios correlated with higher pretreatment blood and lower post-treatment tumor TCRbeta clonality.

Most tumor samples had roughly 5 ug input DNA in two replicates. The repertoire was sequenced with immunoSEQ multiplex PCR; TCRdb's copy has only in-frame clones and lacks some. The repertoire holds 9,500 to 12,000 clones, around 60% seen once, with roughly 7.1% in the top ten. This sample's time point: after neoadjuvant nivolumab, at surgical resection. Stage II-IVA oral cavity squamous cell carcinoma was new and untreated by systemic or radiation therapy. The chain joins TRBV7-7 to TRBJ2-2; either TRBD1 or TRBD2 may supply D (6 bases each). This receptor was obtained from a person aged 35 to 85 with oral cavity squamous cell carcinoma. Material: tumor tissue, obtained after nivolumab (anti-PD-1) treatment. CDR3 region: CASSAGRGQAGELFF. In DNA, the CDR3 is TGTGCCAGCAGCGCCGGCCGGGGGCAGGCCGGGGAGCTGTTTTTT.